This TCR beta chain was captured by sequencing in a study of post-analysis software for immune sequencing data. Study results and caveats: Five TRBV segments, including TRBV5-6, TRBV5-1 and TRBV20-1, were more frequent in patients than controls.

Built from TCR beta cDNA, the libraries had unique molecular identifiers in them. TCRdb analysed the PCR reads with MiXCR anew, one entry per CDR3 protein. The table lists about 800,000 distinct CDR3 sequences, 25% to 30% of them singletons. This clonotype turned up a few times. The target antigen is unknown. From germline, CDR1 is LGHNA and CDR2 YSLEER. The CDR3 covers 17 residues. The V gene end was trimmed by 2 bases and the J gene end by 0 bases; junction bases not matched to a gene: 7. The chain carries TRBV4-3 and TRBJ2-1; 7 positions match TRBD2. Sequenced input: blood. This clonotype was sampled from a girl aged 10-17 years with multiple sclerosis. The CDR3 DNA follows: TGCGCCAGCAGCCAACGATCTAGCGGTAACTCCTACAATGAGCAGTTCTTC. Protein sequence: CASSQRSSGNSYNEQFF.